This TCR beta chain is drawn from a study of cytomegalovirus exposure and HLA in healthy donors. Study at large: Unique TCR beta sequences numbering about 100 million came from about 180 million T cells in an earlier analysis. Of about 400 genotyped donors, roughly 81% clustered with self-reported Caucasian donors. The study's findings and limits: Cytomegalovirus-associated TCR beta chains were listed, numbering 164.

Both 60 Vbeta primers and 13 Jbeta primers went into the PCR. Using immunoSEQ multiplex PCR, the repertoire was profiled, and TCRdb retains in-frame clones only, with some absent. This sample has around 100,000 clones, with roughly 84% found just once. With respect to this clone: Its antigen remains unknown.

Between the trimmed V and J ends, which lost 5 bases and 4 bases, there was a span of 12 bases. The germline V gene has CDR1 SGHRS and CDR2 YFSETQ. CDR3 size: 13 residues. Sequenced sample: PBMCs. This clonotype was sampled from a woman aged 18-29 years in good health and CMV-seronegative. The genes are TRBV5-1 and TRBJ2-5, with D possibly being TRBD2 (5 bases). The CDR3 spells CASRGSPGETQYF. CDR3 nucleotide sequence: TGCGCCAGCAGAGGGAGTCCAGGAGAGACCCAGTACTTC.